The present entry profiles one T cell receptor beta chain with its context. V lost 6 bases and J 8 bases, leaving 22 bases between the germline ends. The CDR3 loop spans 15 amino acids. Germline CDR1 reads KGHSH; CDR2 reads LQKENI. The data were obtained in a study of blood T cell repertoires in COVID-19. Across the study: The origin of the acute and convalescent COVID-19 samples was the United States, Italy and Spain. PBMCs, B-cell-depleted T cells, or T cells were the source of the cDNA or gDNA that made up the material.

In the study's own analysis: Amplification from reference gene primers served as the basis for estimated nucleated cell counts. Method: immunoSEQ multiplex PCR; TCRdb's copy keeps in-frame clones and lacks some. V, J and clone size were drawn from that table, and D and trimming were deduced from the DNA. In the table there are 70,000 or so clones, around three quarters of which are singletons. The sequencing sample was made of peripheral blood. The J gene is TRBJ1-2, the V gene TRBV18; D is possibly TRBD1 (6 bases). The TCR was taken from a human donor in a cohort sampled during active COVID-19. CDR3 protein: CASSQSTSGARGYTF. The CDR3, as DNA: TGTGCCAGCTCCCAGTCCACGTCAGGGGCGCGGGGCTACACCTTC.